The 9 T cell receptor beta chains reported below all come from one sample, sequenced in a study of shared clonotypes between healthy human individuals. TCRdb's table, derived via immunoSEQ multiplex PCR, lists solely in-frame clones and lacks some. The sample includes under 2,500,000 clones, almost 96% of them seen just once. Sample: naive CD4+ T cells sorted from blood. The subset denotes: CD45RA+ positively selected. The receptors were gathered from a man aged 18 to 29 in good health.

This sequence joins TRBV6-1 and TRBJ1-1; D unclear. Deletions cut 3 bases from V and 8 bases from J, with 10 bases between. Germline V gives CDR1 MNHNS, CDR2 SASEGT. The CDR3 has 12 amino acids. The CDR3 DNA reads TGTGCCAGCAGTGACACAAGGACGGAAGCTTTCTTT. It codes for CASSDTRTEAFF.

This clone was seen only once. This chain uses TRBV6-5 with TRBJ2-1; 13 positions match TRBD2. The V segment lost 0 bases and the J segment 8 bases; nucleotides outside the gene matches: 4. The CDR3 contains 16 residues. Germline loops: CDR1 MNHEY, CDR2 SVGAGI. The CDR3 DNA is TGTGCCAGCAGTTACTCTAGGGGACTAGCGGGGCATGAGCAGTTCTTC. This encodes CASSYSRGLAGHEQFF.

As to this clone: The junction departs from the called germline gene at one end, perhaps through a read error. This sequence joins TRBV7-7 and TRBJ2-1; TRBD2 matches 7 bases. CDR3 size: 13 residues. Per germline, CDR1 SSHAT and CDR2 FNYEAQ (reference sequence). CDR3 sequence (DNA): TGTGCTAGCAGCTACGGCGCGGGGGATGAGCAGTTCTTC. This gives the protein CASSYGAGDEQFF.

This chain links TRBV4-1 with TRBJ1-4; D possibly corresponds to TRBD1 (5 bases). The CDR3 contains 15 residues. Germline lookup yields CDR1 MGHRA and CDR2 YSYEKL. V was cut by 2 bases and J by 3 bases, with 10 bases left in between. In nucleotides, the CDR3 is TGCGCCAGCAGCCAACCGGGGGTATCTAATGAAAAACTGTTTTTT. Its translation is CASSQPGVSNEKLFF.

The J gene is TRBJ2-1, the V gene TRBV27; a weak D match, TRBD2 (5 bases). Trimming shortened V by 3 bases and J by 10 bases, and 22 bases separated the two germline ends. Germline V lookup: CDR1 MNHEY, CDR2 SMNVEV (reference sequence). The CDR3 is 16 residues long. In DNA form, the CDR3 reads TGTGCCAGCAGTTTCTTACGAACAACCATAGCGTACGAGCAGTTCTTC. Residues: CASSFLRTTIAYEQFF.

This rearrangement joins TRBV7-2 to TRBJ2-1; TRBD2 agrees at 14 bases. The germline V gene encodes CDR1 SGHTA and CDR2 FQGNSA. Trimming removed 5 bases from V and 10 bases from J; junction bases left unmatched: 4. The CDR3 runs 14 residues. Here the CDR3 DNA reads TGTGCCAGCAGCACGGGACTAGCGGGAGAAGAGCAGTTCTTC. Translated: CASSTGLAGEEQFF.

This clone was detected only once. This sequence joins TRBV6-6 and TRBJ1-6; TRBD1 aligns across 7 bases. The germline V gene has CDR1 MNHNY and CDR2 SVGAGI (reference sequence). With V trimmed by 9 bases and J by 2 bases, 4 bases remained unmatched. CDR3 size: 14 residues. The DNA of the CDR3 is TGTGCCAGTCGACAGGGACCCTATAATTCACCCCTCCACTTT. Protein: CASRQGPYNSPLHF.

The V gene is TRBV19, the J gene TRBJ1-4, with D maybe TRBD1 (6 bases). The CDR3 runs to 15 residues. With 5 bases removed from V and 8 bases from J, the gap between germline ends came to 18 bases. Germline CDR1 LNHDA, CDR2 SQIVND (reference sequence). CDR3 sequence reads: CASSLGLPGEEKLFF. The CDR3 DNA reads TGTGCCAGTAGTCTTGGTCTTCCAGGGGAAGAAAAACTGTTTTTT.

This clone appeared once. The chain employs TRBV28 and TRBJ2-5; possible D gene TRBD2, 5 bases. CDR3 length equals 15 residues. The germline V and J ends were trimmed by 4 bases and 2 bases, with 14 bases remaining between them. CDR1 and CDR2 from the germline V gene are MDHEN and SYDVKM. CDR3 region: CASSSPSRGQETQYF. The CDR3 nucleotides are TGTGCCAGCAGTTCCCCGTCTCGGGGTCAAGAGACCCAGTACTTC. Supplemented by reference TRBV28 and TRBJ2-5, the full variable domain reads DVKVTQSSRYLVKRTGEKVFLECVQDMDHENMFWYRQDPGLGLRLIYFSYDVKMKEKGDIPEGYSVSREKKERFSLILESASTNQTSMYLCASSSPSRGQETQYFGPGTRLLVL.